This passage covers 5 T cell receptor beta chains from one sample sequenced in a study of metastatic and nonmetastatic thyroid tumors. TCRdb reprocessed the PCR reads using MiXCR. Of 11,000 or so clones listed, 35% to 45% are singletons. None of the patients had undergone any treatment ahead of thyroid surgery. The source material was tumor tissue. All receptors come from a female donor with papillary thyroid cancer or a benign thyroid nodule (not recorded which). Some clones in this sample may be carry-over from other donors' samples.

This clone was counted only a few times. The chain links TRBV27 to TRBJ1-4; D gene uncertain. Looked up from germline, CDR1 is MNHEY and CDR2 is SMNVEV (reference sequence). CDR3 length: 15 amino acids. Trimming removed 6 bases from V and 4 bases from J, with 15 bases in between. The DNA of the CDR3 is TGTGCCAGCAGGGATGAGGGCAGTTTTAATGAAAAACTGTTTTTT. It encodes CASRDEGSFNEKLFF.

This clone is medium-sized within its sample. The rearrangement joins TRBV12-5 to TRBJ2-1; TRBD2 agrees at 12 bases. This CDR3 comprises 19 residues. The ends lost 3 bases at V and 4 bases at J; junction bases unmatched: 13. The germline V gene has CDR1 LGHNT and CDR2 FRNRAP. The CDR3 coding sequence is TGTGCTAGTGGTTTACTTAGACTAGCGGGGGCCCTCCTTTACAATGAGCAGTTCTTC. It translates to CASGLLRLAGALLYNEQFF.

This clone was detected only a few times. This sequence joins TRBV6-1 and TRBJ1-5; D gene unclear. This CDR3 is built from 16 residues. V was clipped by 5 bases and J by 0 bases, with 14 bases between them. CDR1 and CDR2 (germline): MNHNS, SASEGT. The CDR3 DNA sequence: TGTGCCAGCAGTTGGGAGACACCTTATAGCAATCAGCCCCAGCATTTT. It codes for CASSWETPYSNQPQHF.

This clone was counted a few times. The rearrangement uses TRBV28 and TRBJ2-5, with TRBD1 matching 7 bases. This CDR3 contains 15 residues. The V gene end was trimmed by 5 bases and the J gene end by 4 bases; junction bases not matched to a gene: 10. Germline CDR1 is MDHEN and CDR2 is SYDVKM. Written as DNA, the CDR3 is TGTGCCAGCAGTCTCACCCCAACAGGGGCAGAGACCCAGTACTTC. It codes for CASSLTPTGAETQYF.

This chain links TRBV3-1 with TRBJ2-1; the match to TRBD1 covers 7 bases. The CDR3 has 15 residues. Germline values: CDR1 LGHDT, CDR2 YNNKEL (reference sequence). After removal of 4 bases from V and 6 bases from J, the junction contained 9 bases not matched to a gene. Here the CDR3 reads CASSRGDSTVNEQFF. DNA for the CDR3: TGTGCCAGCAGCCGTGGGGACAGCACTGTCAATGAGCAGTTCTTC.